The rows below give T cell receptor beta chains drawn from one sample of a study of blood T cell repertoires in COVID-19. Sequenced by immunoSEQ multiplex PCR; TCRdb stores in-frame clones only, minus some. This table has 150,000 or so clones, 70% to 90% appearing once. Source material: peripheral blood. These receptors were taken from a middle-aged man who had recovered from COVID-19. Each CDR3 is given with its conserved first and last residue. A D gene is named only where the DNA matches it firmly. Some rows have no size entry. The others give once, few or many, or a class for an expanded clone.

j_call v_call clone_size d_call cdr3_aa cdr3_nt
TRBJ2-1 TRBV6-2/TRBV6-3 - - CASSYSLHTSLEQFF TGTGCCAGCAGTTACTCGCTACACACTAGCCTTGAGCAGTTCTTC
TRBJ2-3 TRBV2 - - CASGGAPRTDTQYF TGTGCCAGCGGAGGGGCTCCTCGAACGGATACGCAGTATTTT
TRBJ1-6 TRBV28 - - CASRPPGASPLHF TGTGCCAGCAGACCGCCAGGGGCCTCACCCCTCCACTTT
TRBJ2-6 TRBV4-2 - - CASRHQEKNRIGSGANVLTF TGTGCCAGCAGGCACCAAGAGAAGAACCGTATCGGCTCTGGGGCCAACGTCCTGACTTTC
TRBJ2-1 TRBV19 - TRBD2 CASSFGLAGGYSYNEQFF TGTGCCAGTAGTTTCGGACTAGCGGGGGGGTACTCCTACAATGAGCAGTTCTTC
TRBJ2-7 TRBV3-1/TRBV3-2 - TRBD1 CASSQGGQGHEQYF TGTGCCAGCAGCCAAGGAGGACAGGGCCACGAGCAGTACTTC
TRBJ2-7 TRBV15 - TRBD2 CATSMGLAGEQYF TGTGCCACCAGCATGGGACTAGCGGGGGAGCAGTACTTC
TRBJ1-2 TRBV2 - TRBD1 CASSAWGQGAVGYTF TGTGCCAGCAGCGCGTGGGGACAGGGGGCGGTTGGCTACACCTTC
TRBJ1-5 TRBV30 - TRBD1 CAWSGQANQPQHF TGTGCCTGGAGCGGACAGGCAAATCAGCCCCAGCATTTT
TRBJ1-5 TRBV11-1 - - CASSVDGGNQPQHF TGTGCCAGCAGCGTGGACGGGGGCAATCAGCCCCAGCATTTT
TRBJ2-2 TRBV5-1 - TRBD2 CASLRSAGGNTGELFF TGCGCCAGCCTCCGCTCAGCGGGAGGGAACACCGGGGAGCTGTTTTTT
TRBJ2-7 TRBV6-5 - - CASGAGSNEQYF TGTGCCAGCGGCGCGGGATCAAACGAGCAGTACTTC
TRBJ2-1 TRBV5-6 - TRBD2 CASSFLSSGRDNEQFF TGTGCCAGCAGCTTTCTTTCTAGCGGGAGGGACAATGAGCAGTTCTTC
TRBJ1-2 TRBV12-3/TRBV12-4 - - CASSLLSVYGYTF TGTGCCAGCAGTTTGCTTTCAGTCTATGGCTACACCTTC
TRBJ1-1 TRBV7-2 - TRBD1 CASSLTGEDTEAFF TGTGCCAGCAGCTTAACAGGGGAGGACACTGAAGCTTTCTTT
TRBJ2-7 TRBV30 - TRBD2 CAWRLAGGRSSYEQYF TGTGCCTGGAGACTAGCGGGGGGGCGGAGCTCCTACGAGCAGTACTTC
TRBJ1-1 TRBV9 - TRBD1 CASSGQGHTEAFF TGTGCCAGCAGCGGACAGGGGCACACTGAAGCTTTCTTT
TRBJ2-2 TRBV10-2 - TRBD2 CASSEIGGVTGELFF TGCGCCAGCAGTGAAATCGGGGGGGTCACCGGGGAGCTGTTTTTT
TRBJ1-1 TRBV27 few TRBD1 CASSLSGTGGTEAFF TGTGCCAGCAGTTTATCTGGGACAGGGGGCACTGAAGCTTTCTTT
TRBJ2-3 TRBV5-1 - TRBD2 CASSSGTVSTDTQYF TGCGCCAGCAGCAGCGGGACGGTTAGCACAGATACGCAGTATTTT
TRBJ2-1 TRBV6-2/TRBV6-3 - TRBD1 CASSGQGLSYNEQFF TGTGCCAGCAGCGGACAGGGACTCTCCTACAATGAGCAGTTCTTC
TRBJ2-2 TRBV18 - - CASSEVASSGELFF TGTGCCAGCTCAGAAGTAGCGTCTAGCGGGGAGCTGTTTTTT
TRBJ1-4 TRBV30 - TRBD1 CAWCTGTGGQKLFF TGTGCCTGGTGCACCGGGACAGGGGGTCAGAAACTGTTTTTT
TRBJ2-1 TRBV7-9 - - CASSSQGGFDEQFF TGTGCCAGCAGCTCCCAGGGGGGTTTCGATGAGCAGTTCTTC
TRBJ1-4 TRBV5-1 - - CASSVQDSGEKLFF TGCGCCAGCAGTGTCCAGGACTCGGGGGAAAAACTGTTTTTT
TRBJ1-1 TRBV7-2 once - CAIPLLSTPAFF TGTGCCATCCCACTCCTATCAACCCCAGCTTTCTTT
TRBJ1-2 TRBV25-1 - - CASSEWVQGSNYGYTF TGTGCCAGCAGTGAATGGGTCCAGGGCAGTAACTATGGCTACACCTTC
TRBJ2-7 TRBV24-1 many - CATSDLGVGGNLREQYF TGTGCCACCAGTGATTTGGGGGTTGGGGGGAACTTACGGGAGCAGTACTTC
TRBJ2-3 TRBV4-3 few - CASSQVLVGSTQYF TGCGCCAGCAGCCAAGTTCTTGTGGGGAGTACGCAGTATTTT
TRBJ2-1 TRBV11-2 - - CASSLRTTGEQFF TGTGCCAGCAGCCTTCGGACTACGGGTGAGCAGTTCTTC
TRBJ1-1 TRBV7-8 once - CASSRYTEAFF TGTGCCAGCAGCCGGTATACTGAAGCTTTCTTT
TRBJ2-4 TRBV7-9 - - CASSLPRDRAKNIQYF TGTGCCAGCAGCTTGCCCCGGGATCGAGCCAAAAACATTCAGTACTTC
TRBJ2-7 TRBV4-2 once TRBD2 CASSQDVTGGGYEQYF TGTGCCAGCAGCCAAGACGTGACGGGAGGCGGCTACGAGCAGTACTTC
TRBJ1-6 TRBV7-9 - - CASSARGGDSPLHF TGTGCCAGCAGCGCGCGGGGTGGCGATTCACCCCTCCACTTT
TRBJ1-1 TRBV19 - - CASSSDMSNTEAFF TGTGCCAGTAGTTCGGACATGTCGAACACTGAAGCTTTCTTT
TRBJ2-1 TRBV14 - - CASSLFQGIDEQFF TGTGCCAGCAGCCTATTCCAGGGTATCGATGAGCAGTTCTTC
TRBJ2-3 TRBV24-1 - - CATGLGLTDTQYF TGTGCCACCGGGCTTGGACTAACAGATACGCAGTATTTT